The 20 T cell receptor beta chains reported below all come from one sample, sequenced in a study of EBV T-cell therapy then PD-1 blockade in nasopharyngeal carcinoma. No antigen has been assigned to these receptors. Profiled with immunoSEQ multiplex PCR; TCRdb holds only in-frame clones, not every one. Of about 24,000 clones detected, nearly 85% appear once; the ten largest clones hold around 30%. Treatment described: AdE1-LMPpoly-expanded autologous EBV-specific T-cell therapy followed by anti-PD-1 nivolumab. This material consisted of CD8+ T cells from blood, taken around day 60 from a patient whose treatment included autologous EBV-specific T cells and nivolumab. These TCRs come from a man aged 35-49 years with nasopharyngeal carcinoma.

The rearrangement links TRBV6-5 to TRBJ1-1; a possible D gene is TRBD1 (5 bases). Germline V gives CDR1 MNHEY, CDR2 SVGAGI. The CDR3 spans 15 residues. The V end was cut by 0 bases, the J end by 1 base, with 9 bases between. CDR3 in amino acids: CASSYSPGGNTEAFF. As DNA, the CDR3 is TGTGCCAGCAGTTACTCGCCGGGGGGGAACACTGAAGCTTTCTTT.

V gene TRBV4-3 combines with J gene TRBJ2-2, with D possibly matching TRBD1 (6 bases). CDR1 and CDR2 from the germline V gene are LGHNA and YSLEER. The length of the CDR3 is 15 residues. Deletions cut 1 base from V and 5 bases from J, with 11 bases between. The CDR3 is CASSQAGAGTGELFF. CDR3 nucleotide sequence: TGCGCCAGCAGCCAAGCAGGGGCTGGGACCGGGGAGCTGTTTTTT.

The table lists this clone with a count of one. This rearrangement joins TRBV29-1 to TRBJ1-3; no definite D call. V shed 4 bases and J shed 3 bases, with 7 bases lying between them. CDR1 and CDR2 from the germline V gene are SQVTM and ANQGSEA. The CDR3 length is 12 residues. The CDR3 DNA reads TGCAGCGTTGCGGGCAGTGGAAACACCATATATTTT. Its translation is CSVAGSGNTIYF.

V is TRBV4-1 and J is TRBJ2-5, with D perhaps matching TRBD1 (5 bases). Germline V gene sequence: CDR1 MGHRA, CDR2 YSYEKL. V was clipped by 4 bases and J by 5 bases, with 17 bases between them. This CDR3 region has 15 residues. The CDR3 spells CASSLGPGLLETQYF. CDR3 in DNA: TGCGCCAGCAGCCTGGGTCCAGGGTTATTGGAGACCCAGTACTTC.

The chain has TRBV28 and TRBJ2-7; 7 bases fit TRBD2. Germline assignment: CDR1 MDHEN and CDR2 SYDVKM. V gave up 7 bases and J gave up 6 bases; unmatched junction bases: 6. The CDR3 contains 12 residues. The DNA for the CDR3 is TGTGCCAGCACTAGCGGAGGCTTCGAGCAGTACTTC. Protein: CASTSGGFEQYF.

This clone was observed a few times. The J gene is TRBJ1-6, the V gene TRBV4-2; the match to TRBD1 covers 8 bases. Looked up from germline, CDR1 is LGHNA and CDR2 is YNFKEQ. The CDR3 contains 16 residues. V was clipped by 1 base and J by 3 bases; unmatched bases: 2. The CDR3 reads CASSQAGTGYNSPLHF. For the CDR3, the DNA is TGTGCCAGCAGCCAAGCCGGGACAGGCTATAATTCACCCCTCCACTTT.

About this clone: The junction departs from the called germline gene at one end, perhaps through a read error. The V call is TRBV3-1 (or the pseudogene TRBV3-2), the J call TRBJ2-3, with D unresolved. The germline V gene encodes CDR1 LGHDT and CDR2 YNNKEL (reference sequence). The CDR3 sequence is 10 residues long. The CDR3 DNA is TGTGCCATCAGCACAGATACGCAGTATTTT. Translating it yields CAISTDTQYF.

This clone occurred a few times. This chain links TRBV6-2 or TRBV6-3 with TRBJ2-7; D gene uncertain. This CDR3 has 13 residues. CDR1 is MNHEY, CDR2 SVGEGT, per germline. The V gene lost 5 bases and the J gene lost 6 bases, with 14 bases spanning the gap. The CDR3 region is CASSRTAPAEQYF. CDR3 in DNA: TGTGCCAGCAGTCGGACGGCCCCGGCCGAGCAGTACTTC.

A single count supports this clone. The V call is TRBV4-3, the J call TRBJ2-6; possible D gene TRBD2, 6 bases. The CDR3 runs 18 residues. Looked up from germline, CDR1 is LGHNA and CDR2 is YSLEER. Trimming removed 0 bases from V and 0 bases from J, with 12 bases in between. CDR3 in amino acids: CASSQDWRGYSGANVLTF. CDR3 bases: TGCGCCAGCAGCCAAGATTGGAGGGGCTACTCTGGGGCCAACGTCCTGACTTTC.

The V and J genes are TRBV25-1 and TRBJ1-5, with D unresolved. The length of the CDR3 is 16 residues. From germline, CDR1 is MGHDK and CDR2 SYGVNS. With 2 bases removed from V and 9 bases from J, the gap between germline ends came to 20 bases. This CDR3 is CASSEPDWQPSWPQHF. As DNA, the CDR3 is TGTGCCAGCAGTGAACCGGATTGGCAGCCGTCCTGGCCCCAGCATTTT. Full variable domain (outside the CDR3, taken from reference TRBV25-1 and TRBJ1-5): EADIYQTPRYLVIGTGKKITLECSQTMGHDKMYWYQQDPGMELHLIHYSYGVNSTEKGDLSSESTVSRIRTEHFPLTLESARPSHTSQYLCASSEPDWQPSWPQHFGDGTRLSIL.

The chain links TRBV27 to TRBJ1-2, with 7 bases identical to TRBD1. The CDR3 is 14 residues long. After removal of 5 bases from V and 3 bases from J, the junction contained 6 bases not matched to a gene. Germline V gene lookup returns CDR1 MNHEY and CDR2 SMNVEV (reference sequence). CDR3 in amino acids: CASSPAQGDYGYTF. CDR3 nucleotide sequence: TGTGCCAGCAGTCCGGCTCAGGGGGACTATGGCTACACCTTC.

V gene TRBV9 combines with J gene TRBJ1-5; maybe TRBD1 (6 bases). The V gene lost 0 bases and the J gene lost 3 bases, with 10 bases spanning the gap. Germline loops: CDR1 SGDLS, CDR2 YYNGEE. This CDR3 contains 15 residues. CDR3 DNA: TGTGCCAGCAGCGTAGGAACAGGGATCAATCAGCCCCAGCATTTT. Translated: CASSVGTGINQPQHF.

The chain joins TRBV9 to TRBJ2-5, with TRBD2 as a possible D gene (6 bases). The CDR3 spans 15 residues. V was trimmed by 4 bases and J by 5 bases, leaving 18 bases between them. Germline V gives CDR1 SGDLS, CDR2 YYNGEE. CDR3 amino acids: CASSLPSRGIETQYF. The CDR3 DNA reads TGTGCCAGCAGCCTCCCGTCGCGGGGTATCGAGACCCAGTACTTC.

The chain has TRBV10-3 and TRBJ2-5, with D hard to call. Germline V gene data show CDR1 as ENHRY and CDR2 as SYGVKD. V lost 10 bases, J lost 3 bases, and 15 bases lay in between. The CDR3 is made up of 13 amino acids. The CDR3 loop is CATAWAPEETQYF. As DNA, the CDR3 is TGTGCCACCGCCTGGGCGCCGGAAGAGACCCAGTACTTC.

The rearrangement uses TRBV28 and TRBJ1-2; D is unclear. Germline V gene sequence: CDR1 MDHEN, CDR2 SYDVKM. The length of the CDR3 is 13 residues. Trimming stripped 4 bases from V and 4 bases from J, with 10 bases between. The CDR3 DNA reads as TGTGCCAGCAGTTCCCTGGGGAGCTATGGCTACACCTTC. Protein product: CASSSLGSYGYTF.

The genes are TRBV20-1 and TRBJ1-2; 10 bases fit TRBD1. The CDR3 runs 15 residues. Trimming took 3 bases from V and 3 from J; bases not matched to a gene: 7. Germline V gives CDR1 DFQATT, CDR2 SNEGSKA (reference sequence). CDR3 sequence (DNA): TGCAGTGCTAGTCAAGGGGACAGGGGACACTATGGCTACACCTTC. Encoded protein: CSASQGDRGHYGYTF.

Here the CDR3 reads CASSQKGTGVDSGNTIYF. In DNA form, the CDR3 reads TGCGCCAGCAGCCAGAAAGGGACAGGGGTGGACTCTGGAAACACCATATATTTT. V gene TRBV4-1 combines with J gene TRBJ1-3; 10 bases are a match to TRBD1. V lost 3 bases to trimming and J lost 0 bases; unmatched junction nucleotides: 8. The CDR3 totals 18 residues. Germline assignment: CDR1 MGHRA and CDR2 YSYEKL.

The chain links TRBV11-2 to TRBJ2-1; the D gene could be TRBD1 or TRBD2 (5 bases each). This CDR3 is 16 amino acids long. The V and J ends lost 1 base and 0 bases respectively, with 10 bases between them. Germline V gene sequence: CDR1 SGHAT, CDR2 FQNNGV. For the CDR3, the DNA is TGTGCCAGCAGCTTAGTGGCAGGGAGCTCCTACAATGAGCAGTTCTTC. Amino acid sequence: CASSLVAGSSYNEQFF.

The rearrangement links TRBV23-1 to TRBJ2-3, with D possibly matching TRBD2 (7 bases). TRBV23-1 is recorded as an ORF, its role being uncertain. V was trimmed by 2 bases and J by 0 bases, leaving 18 bases between them. The CDR3 is made up of 18 amino acids. CDR3 nucleotide sequence: TGCGCCAGCAGTCAACGTAGCGGGCGGGGGCCTAGCACAGATACGCAGTATTTT. This translates into CASSQRSGRGPSTDTQYF.

The V gene is TRBV4-1, the J gene TRBJ2-3; 8 bases are shared with TRBD1. The J segment lost 2 bases and the V segment lost 5 bases, leaving 6 bases of the junction unmatched. The CDR3 is 15 residues long. Germline values: CDR1 MGHRA, CDR2 YSYEKL. The CDR3 loop is CASSADRVPTDTQYF. DNA for the CDR3: TGCGCCAGCAGCGCGGACAGGGTGCCCACAGATACGCAGTATTTT.